This is a list of T cell receptor beta chains from one sample in a study of T-cell reconstitution after alpha-beta-depleted transplantation in children. MiXCR, run by TCRdb on the PCR reads, gives a single entry per CDR3 protein. The data hold 700,000 to 950,000 distinct CDR3 sequences, with around 17% observed a single time. The input for sequencing was PBMCs, mostly from graft donor cells, taken 360 days after TCRalphabeta/CD19-depleted stem cell transplant. The source is a male patient between 5 and 17 years old who had a stem cell transplant for acute lymphoblastic leukemia, so the T cells may come from the graft donor. The CDR3 runs from the conserved cysteine through the conserved F or W. D genes are given only for firm matches. A clone size is listed for some rows: how often the clone was seen (once, few, many), or a class if it is expanded.

TRBJ2-3,-,TRBV2,-,CASSEGGPSTDTQYF,TGTGCCAGCAGTGAGGGCGGGCCGAGCACAGATACGCAGTATTTT
TRBJ2-1,TRBD1,TRBV12-3/TRBV12-4,many,CASSRDRHNEQFF,TGTGCCAGCAGCCGGGACAGGCACAATGAGCAGTTCTTC
TRBJ2-7,-,TRBV5-1,-,CASSLSGRGDYEQYF,TGCGCCAGCAGCTTGTCTGGTAGAGGGGACTACGAGCAGTACTTC
TRBJ2-3,-,TRBV14,-,CASSQVGGITTDTQYF,TGTGCCAGCAGCCAAGTAGGGGGGATCACCACAGATACGCAGTATTTT
TRBJ2-2,-,TRBV3-1,few,CASSQALTTGELFF,TGTGCCAGCAGCCAAGCCCTTACCACCGGGGAGCTGTTTTTT
TRBJ2-7,-,TRBV12-3/TRBV12-4,few,CASSWQGSPREQYF,TGTGCCAGCAGTTGGCAGGGGTCGCCCCGCGAGCAGTACTTC
TRBJ2-1,TRBD2,TRBV25-1,few,CASSDWASGSTEQFF,TGTGCCAGCAGTGACTGGGCTAGCGGGAGCACTGAGCAGTTCTTC
TRBJ2-6,-,TRBV7-3,-,CASSLQVGPSGANVLTF,TGTGCCAGCAGCTTACAGGTCGGCCCCTCTGGGGCCAACGTCCTGACTTTC
TRBJ1-4,-,TRBV7-8,-,CASSSLTEEKLFF,TGTGCCAGCAGCTCCCTAACCGAGGAAAAACTGTTTTTT
TRBJ2-2,-,TRBV24-1,-,CATSDWVNTGELFF,TGTGCCACCAGTGATTGGGTTAACACCGGGGAGCTGTTTTTT
TRBJ1-2,TRBD1,TRBV5-1,-,CASSLADSGQGRYGYTF,TGCGCCAGCAGCTTGGCAGACTCGGGACAGGGGAGATATGGCTACACCTTC
TRBJ2-1,-,TRBV12-3/TRBV12-4,many,CASSLAYQFF,TGTGCCAGCAGTTTAGCTTACCAGTTCTTC
TRBJ1-2,TRBD1,TRBV5-1,-,CASSVDRVIGYTF,TGCGCCAGCAGCGTAGACAGGGTAATCGGCTACACCTTC
TRBJ2-5,-,TRBV12-5,-,CASGLVGRMQTQYF,TGTGCTAGTGGTTTGGTTGGCAGGATGCAGACCCAGTACTTC
TRBJ1-2,TRBD1,TRBV30,few,CAWSHDRGGYTF,TGTGCCTGGTCTCACGACAGGGGCGGCTACACCTTC
TRBJ1-2,-,TRBV6-5,once,CASSFVTGNGYTF,TGTGCCAGCAGTTTCGTAACAGGGAACGGCTACACCTTC
TRBJ2-1,TRBD1,TRBV27,-,CASSPRQGCSYNEQFF,TGTGCCAGCAGTCCTCGACAGGGCTGCTCCTACAATGAGCAGTTCTTC
TRBJ2-7,TRBD2,TRBV7-3,-,CASKFGTSGYEQYF,TGTGCCAGCAAGTTCGGGACTAGCGGTTACGAGCAGTACTTC
TRBJ2-7,TRBD2,TRBV3-1,few,CASSQAGGSHEQYF,TGTGCCAGCAGCCAAGCGGGAGGCTCCCACGAGCAGTACTTC
TRBJ2-5,TRBD1,TRBV10-2,few,CASVTGWAETQYF,TGCGCCAGCGTGACAGGGTGGGCTGAGACCCAGTACTTC
TRBJ1-1,-,TRBV9,-,CASSGYFGQNRAVHTEAFF,TGTGCCAGCAGCGGGTACTTCGGACAGAACAGGGCTGTTCACACTGAAGCTTTCTTT
TRBJ2-1,-,TRBV5-1,few,CASSIQGGGRNDNEQFF,TGCGCCAGCAGTATCCAAGGGGGCGGGAGGAATGACAATGAGCAGTTCTTC
TRBJ2-1,-,TRBV20-1,few,CSASPTRRHSYNEQFF,TGCAGTGCTAGCCCGACTAGACGCCACTCCTACAATGAGCAGTTCTTC
TRBJ2-2,TRBD1,TRBV24-1,many,CATSVTWTGGNTGELFF,TGTGCCACCAGTGTTACTTGGACAGGGGGGAACACCGGGGAGCTGTTTTTT
TRBJ2-5,-,TRBV11-2,-,CASSFTQGRETQYF,TGTGCCAGCAGCTTTACACAGGGGAGGGAGACCCAGTACTTC
TRBJ2-7,TRBD1,TRBV25-1,-,CASSPVPGQRTYEQYF,TGTGCCAGCAGTCCGGTGCCGGGACAGAGGACCTACGAGCAGTACTTC
TRBJ2-7,TRBD2,TRBV29-1,many,CSVVTGGRSHEQYF,TGCAGCGTTGTCACGGGGGGGCGATCTCACGAGCAGTACTTC
TRBJ2-2,TRBD2,TRBV11-2,few,CASSLGSGLDNTGELFF,TGTGCCAGCAGCTTAGGGTCGGGACTAGATAACACCGGGGAGCTGTTTTTT
TRBJ1-5,-,TRBV4-1,few,CASSRDRYSNQPQHF,TGCGCCAGCAGCCGCGACAGGTATAGCAATCAGCCCCAGCATTTT
TRBJ1-1,-,TRBV12-5,-,CASGLGGTEAFF,TGTGCTAGTGGTCTGGGGGGGACTGAAGCTTTCTTT
TRBJ2-5,TRBD1,TRBV24-1,-,CATSDWDSTYKETQYF,TGTGCCACCAGTGATTGGGACAGTACGTACAAAGAGACCCAGTACTTC
TRBJ2-7,-,TRBV4-1,-,CASSQGRASSYEQYF,TGCGCCAGCAGCCAAGGCCGCGCCTCCTCCTACGAGCAGTACTTC
TRBJ1-5,TRBD1,TRBV15,many,CATSSGTGGQPQHF,TGTGCCACCAGCAGCGGGACAGGGGGGCAGCCCCAGCATTTT
TRBJ2-7,TRBD2,TRBV7-9,-,CASSPGAGAFYEQYF,TGTGCCAGCAGCCCCGGAGCGGGAGCATTCTACGAGCAGTACTTC
TRBJ2-7,-,TRBV7-2,-,CASSLARVHEQYF,TGTGCCAGCAGCTTAGCAAGGGTCCACGAGCAGTACTTC
TRBJ2-1,-,TRBV25-1,-,CATRVDSGNEQFF,TGTGCCACCCGGGTTGATTCAGGCAATGAGCAGTTCTTC
TRBJ2-1,-,TRBV6-2/TRBV6-3,few,CASSYSSYRGYGLGSYNEQFF,TGTGCCAGCAGTTACTCGTCGTACAGGGGGTACGGACTAGGCTCCTACAATGAGCAGTTCTTC
TRBJ2-1,-,TRBV5-1,-,CASSFFGYNEQFF,TGCGCCAGCAGCTTCTTCGGTTACAATGAGCAGTTCTTC
TRBJ2-3,-,TRBV20-1,-,CSARDHFSGGDHRRYTQYF,TGCAGTGCTAGAGATCATTTTTCCGGCGGGGACCATCGGAGGTACACGCAGTATTTT
TRBJ1-1,-,TRBV5-1,-,CASSSTRVEAFF,TGCGCCAGCAGCTCGACTAGGGTCGAAGCTTTCTTT
TRBJ2-5,TRBD1,TRBV2,-,CASGQGMQETQYF,TGTGCCAGCGGACAGGGAATGCAAGAGACCCAGTACTTC
TRBJ2-2,-,TRBV11-2,-,CASSFGSRRGVTGELFF,TGTGCCAGCAGCTTTGGGTCCCGCAGGGGTGTGACCGGGGAGCTGTTTTTT
TRBJ2-5,TRBD1,TRBV5-1,few,CASSSGQASQETQYF,TGCGCCAGCAGCTCTGGACAGGCCTCACAAGAGACCCAGTACTTC
TRBJ2-7,TRBD1,TRBV9,few,CASSSGTDFSYEQYF,TGTGCCAGCAGCTCCGGGACAGACTTCTCCTACGAGCAGTACTTC
TRBJ2-7,TRBD2,TRBV7-2,-,CASSPPLAGYYEQYF,TGTGCCAGCAGCCCCCCCCTAGCGGGCTACTACGAGCAGTACTTC
TRBJ2-5,TRBD2,TRBV5-1,-,CASSLDPTSGKAWETQYF,TGCGCCAGCAGCTTGGACCCCACTAGCGGGAAGGCCTGGGAGACCCAGTACTTC
TRBJ2-1,-,TRBV3-1,-,CASSQVRGGDPYNEQFF,TGTGCCAGCAGCCAAGTTAGGGGCGGGGACCCCTACAATGAGCAGTTCTTC
TRBJ2-4,-,TRBV5-1,many,CASSPVLAKNIQYF,TGCGCCAGCAGCCCGGTCCTAGCCAAAAACATTCAGTACTTC
TRBJ2-7,-,TRBV29-1,-,CSVLRVGEQYF,TGCAGCGTTTTGCGGGTTGGAGAGCAGTACTTC
TRBJ2-1,-,TRBV6-1,few,CASRTQVANEQFF,TGTGCCAGCAGAACACAGGTCGCCAATGAGCAGTTCTTC
TRBJ2-3,TRBD2,TRBV5-1,-,CASSSWPSGRFPDTQYF,TGCGCCAGCAGCTCTTGGCCTAGCGGGAGGTTCCCAGATACGCAGTATTTT
TRBJ1-5,-,TRBV28,-,CAFSLTGSGGRLIQPQHF,TGTGCCTTCAGTTTAACGGGGTCTGGGGGACGTCTGATTCAGCCCCAGCATTTT
TRBJ2-1,TRBD2,TRBV11-1,-,CASSRSVLAGGGYNEQFF,TGTGCCAGCAGCCGGTCCGTTTTAGCGGGAGGAGGGTACAATGAGCAGTTCTTC
TRBJ1-2,TRBD1,TRBV29-1,-,CSVEDDGTGSYGYTF,TGCAGCGTTGAAGATGATGGGACAGGTTCCTATGGCTACACCTTC
TRBJ1-5,-,TRBV29-1,-,CSAVWGHGNQPQHF,TGCAGCGCCGTTTGGGGGCACGGCAATCAGCCCCAGCATTTT
TRBJ1-1,-,TRBV7-6,-,CASSAGLGGRDTEAFF,TGTGCCAGCAGCGCGGGGCTGGGGGGACGAGACACTGAAGCTTTCTTT
TRBJ2-6,-,TRBV20-1,few,CSARDLLSSGANVLTF,TGCAGTGCTAGAGATCTGTTATCCTCTGGGGCCAACGTCCTGACTTTC
TRBJ2-7,TRBD2,TRBV12-3/TRBV12-4,-,CASSSRLAGGPSYEQYF,TGTGCCAGCAGTTCCAGACTAGCGGGAGGGCCCAGCTACGAGCAGTACTTC
TRBJ2-7,TRBD1,TRBV4-1,-,CASSLTGHSPYEQYF,TGCGCCAGCAGCCTGACAGGGCATAGCCCCTACGAGCAGTACTTC